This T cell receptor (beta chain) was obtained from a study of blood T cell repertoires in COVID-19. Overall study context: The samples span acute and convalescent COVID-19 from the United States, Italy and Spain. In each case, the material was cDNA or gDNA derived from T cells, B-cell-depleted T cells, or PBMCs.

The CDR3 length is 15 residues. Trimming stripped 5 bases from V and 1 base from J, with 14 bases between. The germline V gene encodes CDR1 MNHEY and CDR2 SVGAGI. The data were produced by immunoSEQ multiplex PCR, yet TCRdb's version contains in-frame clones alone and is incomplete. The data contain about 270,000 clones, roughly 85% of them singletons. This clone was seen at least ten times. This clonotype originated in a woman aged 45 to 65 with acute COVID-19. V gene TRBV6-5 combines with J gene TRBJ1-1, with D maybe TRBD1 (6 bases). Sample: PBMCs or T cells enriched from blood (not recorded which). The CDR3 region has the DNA TGTGCCAGCAGTCCAGGGACAACAGGGAACACTGAAGCTTTCTTT. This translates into CASSPGTTGNTEAFF.